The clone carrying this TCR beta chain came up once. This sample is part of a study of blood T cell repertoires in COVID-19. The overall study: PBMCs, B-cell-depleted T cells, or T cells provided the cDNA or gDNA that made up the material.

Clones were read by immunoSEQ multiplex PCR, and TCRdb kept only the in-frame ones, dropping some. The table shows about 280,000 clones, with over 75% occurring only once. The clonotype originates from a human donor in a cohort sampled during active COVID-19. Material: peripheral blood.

The CDR3 nucleotides are TGTGCCAGCAGCCCTGGTGGAACTACCAAAAACATTCAGTACTTC. Encoded protein: CASSPGGTTKNIQYF. The chain combines TRBV28 with TRBJ2-4, with no clear D. V was pared by 6 bases and J by 2 bases, with 14 bases between. Germline V gene lookup returns CDR1 MDHEN and CDR2 SYDVKM. The CDR3 is 15 residues long.